The rows below give T cell receptor beta chains drawn from one sample of a study of blood T cell repertoires in COVID-19. The protocol was immunoSEQ multiplex PCR, while the TCRdb copy is restricted to in-frame clones and leaves out a portion. The profile shows under 200,000 clones, roughly 80% of them singletons. Sequenced: PBMCs or T cells enriched from blood (not recorded which). The receptors shown here come from a man aged 50 to 60 who had recovered from COVID-19. CDR3s include the opening cysteine and the closing phenylalanine or tryptophan. The D gene is left open where the match is weak. Clone sizes are given selectively: once, few, many, or a class where the clone is expanded.

TRBJ1-2	TRBV29-1	NA	TRBD1	TGCAGCGTAAAGCCGGGACAGGGGGCGCGGTATGGCTACACCTTC	CSVKPGQGARYGYTF
TRBJ2-2	TRBV6-5	NA	TRBD1	TGTGCCACCCGCCGCGGGACAGGGTATTCCGGGGAGCTGTTTTTT	CATRRGTGYSGELFF
TRBJ2-7	TRBV3-1/TRBV3-2	NA	TRBD1	TGTGCCAGCAGCCAAGGGTCGGACAGGTACGAGCAGTACTTC	CASSQGSDRYEQYF
TRBJ2-4	TRBV5-1	once	TRBD1	TGCGCCAGCAGCCCGGGACAGGGGGAAAACATTCAGTACTTC	CASSPGQGENIQYF
TRBJ1-1	TRBV19	NA	NA	TGTGCCAGTAGTATTGGTTTAGGGAGGTGGACTGAAGCTTTCTTT	CASSIGLGRWTEAFF
TRBJ1-6	TRBV2	many	NA	TGTGCCAGCTTCAAGAGCTCCTATAATTCACCCCTCCACTTT	CASFKSSYNSPLHF
TRBJ1-1	TRBV7-9	NA	NA	TGTGCCAGCAGCCCCGCTGGGGCAACTGAAGCTTTCTTT	CASSPAGATEAFF
TRBJ2-7	TRBV6-5	once	NA	TGTGCCAGCAGCCCGCCGGACAAGGCTTACGAGCAGTACTTC	CASSPPDKAYEQYF
TRBJ1-5	TRBV30	NA	NA	TGTGCCTGGAGTGGAGAACAGTCCGTGCCCCAGCATTTT	CAWSGEQSVPQHF
TRBJ2-5	TRBV29-1	once	NA	TGCAGCGTTGACGGGGTGGCATACGAACAAGAGACCCAGTACTTC	CSVDGVAYEQETQYF
TRBJ2-5	TRBV28	NA	TRBD1	TGTGCCAGCAGCCAGGGACAGGCTATGACCCAGTACTTC	CASSQGQAMTQYF
TRBJ2-2	TRBV11-3	NA	NA	TGTGCCAGCAGCTTGGGGCAGGGATATACCGGGGAGCTGTTTTTT	CASSLGQGYTGELFF
TRBJ1-1	TRBV27	NA	NA	TGTGCCAGCAGTCCATTTGGGGAGCCGAACACTGAAGCTTTCTTT	CASSPFGEPNTEAFF
TRBJ1-2	TRBV12-3/TRBV12-4	NA	NA	TGTGCCAGCAGCCGGGACACCCGCTATGGCTACACCTTC	CASSRDTRYGYTF